This entry lists 30 T cell receptor beta chains sequenced from one sample in a study of blood T cells in healthy people across ages. A J-beta primer mix and a sample-barcoded 5' primer were used in a second PCR of roughly 6 to 11 cycles. TCRdb analysed the 5' RACE reads with MiXCR anew, one entry per CDR3 protein. The sample carries 700,000 to 950,000 distinct CDR3 sequences, 58% recorded once. Sequencing used blood. The receptors here all came from a young man in good health.

As to this clonotype: Germline and junction disagree at one end, which may indicate a read error. The chain couples TRBV20-1 to TRBJ1-6, with D perhaps matching TRBD1 (5 bases). The CDR3 covers 15 residues. Germline-derived CDR1 and CDR2 are DFQATT and SNEGSKA (reference sequence). CDR3 in DNA: TGCAGTGCCAGAGGCGCCGGGACCCTACTCTCACCCCTCCACTTT. It is translated as CSARGAGTLLSPLHF.

The rearrangement links TRBV18 to TRBJ2-5; D ambiguous. Trimming took 1 base from V and 2 from J, leaving 11 bases between them. Germline CDR1 and CDR2: KGHSH and LQKENI. The CDR3 has 15 amino acids. CDR3 protein: CASSPLSAGQETQYF. Here the CDR3 DNA reads TGTGCCAGCTCACCACTATCGGCAGGACAAGAGACCCAGTACTTC.

V and J are TRBV12-3 or TRBV12-4 and TRBJ2-3; TRBD2 agrees at 8 bases. CDR3 length: 14 amino acids. V shed 7 bases and J 9 bases; nucleotides not matched to a gene: 12. CDR3 amino acids: CASTTGGSVETQYF. CDR3 DNA: TGTGCCAGCACCACGGGAGGGAGCGTTGAGACGCAGTATTTT.

The V and J genes are TRBV6-5 and TRBJ1-1; D unclear. V lost 0 bases to trimming and J lost 4 bases, with 12 bases between them. This CDR3 region has 15 residues. Germline lookup yields CDR1 MNHEY and CDR2 SVGAGI. CDR3 sequence (DNA): TGTGCCAGCAGTTACTCGCCGGGCCTGAGCACTGAAGCTTTCTTT. Translation gives CASSYSPGLSTEAFF.

This rearrangement joins TRBV19 to TRBJ2-7; no clear D. The CDR3 extends over 13 amino acids. V was shortened by 3 bases and J by 11 bases, with 17 bases between the two germline ends. Germline V lookup: CDR1 LNHDA, CDR2 SQIVND (reference sequence). The CDR3, as DNA: TGTGCCAGTAGTATCCTACATGGGGAAAACGAGTACTTC. It translates to CASSILHGENEYF.

This clonotype has only a few counts. The chain links TRBV3-1 to TRBJ1-5; the D is unclear. This CDR3 spans 12 amino acids. V lost 3 bases and J 4 bases, leaving 4 bases between the germline ends. Germline CDR1 reads LGHDT; CDR2 reads YNNKEL (reference sequence). The CDR3 loop reads CASSQVNQPQHF. In DNA, the CDR3 is TGTGCCAGCAGCCAGGTGAATCAGCCCCAGCATTTT.

The rearrangement joins TRBV20-1 to TRBJ2-5; the D gene is possibly TRBD1 (6 bases). Germline CDR1 DFQATT, CDR2 SNEGSKA (reference sequence). V was shortened by 6 bases and J by 5 bases, with 16 bases between the two germline ends. The CDR3 sequence is 13 residues long. The DNA for the CDR3 is TGCAGTGCAAAGGGGGATTCCGCTGAGACCCAGTACTTC. Translating gives CSAKGDSAETQYF.

The CDR3 DNA reads as TGTGCCAGCAGCTCCGGGACAGGTTTTTCCTACGAGCAGTACTTC. Amino acid sequence: CASSSGTGFSYEQYF. This chain joins TRBV5-4 and TRBJ2-7; 8 nucleotides match TRBD1. V lost 3 bases and J lost 1; bases outside the gene matches: 6. The CDR3 length is 15 residues. CDR1 and CDR2 from the germline V gene are SGHNT and YYREEE (reference sequence).

V is TRBV6-2 or TRBV6-3 and J is TRBJ2-7; TRBD2 matches at 7 bases. Germline V CDR1 and CDR2: MNHEY, SVGEGT. With V trimmed by 7 bases and J by 0 bases, 6 bases remained unmatched. The CDR3 runs to 14 residues. The CDR3, as DNA: TGTGCCAGCATTCGAGCGGGGAGCTCCTACGAGCAGTACTTC. Its translation: CASIRAGSSYEQYF.

The chain combines TRBV27 with TRBJ2-7; D call uncertain. The V end lost 7 bases, the J end lost 2 bases, and 15 bases lay between the germline ends. Germline-derived CDR1 and CDR2 are MNHEY and SMNVEV (reference sequence). CDR3 size: 14 residues. This CDR3 reads CASMGRSTPYEQYF. In DNA form, the CDR3 reads TGTGCCAGCATGGGTAGGTCTACACCCTACGAGCAGTACTTC.

The chain couples TRBV4-1 to TRBJ2-3, with 12 nucleotides matching TRBD2. The CDR3 extends over 17 amino acids. The germline V gene has CDR1 MGHRA and CDR2 YSYEKL. Trimming took 2 bases from V and 4 from J; bases not matched to a gene: 7. The CDR3 here is CASSQMPSGGAADTQYF. As DNA, the CDR3 is TGCGCCAGCAGCCAAATGCCTAGCGGGGGGGCCGCAGATACGCAGTATTTT.

Remarks on this clonotype: A read error is likely, as this CDR3 ends without the conserved phenylalanine or tryptophan. CDR3 loop: CASSRLGEGTQYY. The CDR3 nucleotides read TGTGCCAGCAGCCGTCTGGGAGAGGGGACCCAGTACTAC. This chain links TRBV5-6 with TRBJ2-7, with D possibly TRBD2 on 5 matching bases. The J call is in doubt because the DNA end fits TRBJ2-5 better. Looked up from germline, CDR1 is SGHDT and CDR2 is YYEEEE. The CDR3 covers 13 residues.

The chain links TRBV7-9 to TRBJ2-4; TRBD2 matches 7 bases. The DNA end lines up better with TRBJ2-7; the J call may be wrong. The germline CDR1 and CDR2 sequences are SEHNR and FQNEAQ (reference sequence). The CDR3 sequence is 15 residues long. The CDR3 coding sequence is TGTGCCAGCAGCTTTTGGTCTAGCGGAACCTACGAGCAGTACTTC. It specifies CASSFWSSGTYEQYF.

In its sample, this clonotype was seen a few times. The chain links TRBV12-3 or TRBV12-4 to TRBJ2-5, with a weak D call TRBD1 (6 bases). Trimming took 5 bases from V and 3 from J, leaving 22 bases between them. The CDR3 is made up of 17 amino acids. For the CDR3, the DNA is TGTGCCAGCAGTCCTCGACAGGACCGAAGGGGAAAAGAGACCCAGTACTTC. Translation: CASSPRQDRRGKETQYF.

In its sample, this clonotype was seen once. The V call is TRBV7-2, the J call TRBJ2-4, with D possibly TRBD2 on 7 matching bases. Germline V lookup: CDR1 SGHTA, CDR2 FQGNSA. The CDR3 sequence is 16 residues long. V was cut by 2 bases and J by 7 bases, with 18 bases left in between. The CDR3 DNA sequence: TGTGCCAGCAGCTTATCTTCTGGGAGGGGGGCGAACATTCAGTACTTC. It yields the protein CASSLSSGRGANIQYF.

CDR3 sequence: CSARVSLTDTQYF. CDR3 in DNA: TGCAGTGCTAGAGTTTCCTTAACAGATACGCAGTATTTT. The V gene is TRBV20-1, the J gene TRBJ2-3, with D hard to call. This CDR3 comprises 13 residues. Germline lookup yields CDR1 DFQATT and CDR2 SNEGSKA (reference sequence). The V and J ends lost 1 base and 3 bases respectively, with 8 bases between them.

The rearrangement uses TRBV7-2 and TRBJ1-1; D call uncertain. The germline gives CDR1 SGHTA, CDR2 FQGNSA. CDR3 length: 13 amino acids. The V end lost 7 bases, the J end lost 6 bases, and 15 bases lay between the germline ends. The CDR3 loop reads CASTLFPEAEAFF. CDR3 nucleotides: TGTGCCAGCACCCTCTTCCCGGAGGCTGAAGCTTTCTTT.

The chain joins TRBV7-9 to TRBJ1-2, with TRBD1 as a possible D gene (5 bases). Per the germline V gene, CDR1 is SEHNR and CDR2 is FQNEAQ (reference sequence). The V end was cut by 7 bases, the J end by 6 bases, with 15 bases between. The CDR3 spans 13 residues. CDR3 nucleotides: TGTGCCAGCAACCAGGGCAACGGAGATGGCTACACCTTC. Translating gives CASNQGNGDGYTF.

Notes on this clonotype: Lacking the conserved final phenylalanine or tryptophan, this CDR3 likely reflects a read error. V usage is TRBV13 and J usage is TRBJ2-5; perhaps TRBD1 as D (6 bases). CDR1 and CDR2 (germline): PRHDT, FYEKMQ (reference sequence). The V end lost 5 bases, the J end lost 3 bases, and 10 bases lay between the germline ends. There are 13 residues in the CDR3. The CDR3 is CASSPRGEETQYL. The CDR3 DNA follows: TGTGCCAGCAGCCCCAGGGGCGAAGAGACCCAGTACTTA.

This clonotype was found a few times. This sequence joins TRBV12-3 or TRBV12-4 and TRBJ1-5; 9 positions match TRBD1. The CDR3 runs to 14 residues. With 6 bases clipped from V and 7 bases from J, the junction kept 7 bases outside the gene matches. CDR3 DNA: TGTGCCAGCAGCCAAGGACAGGGGATGCAGCCCCAGCATTTT. Amino acids: CASSQGQGMQPQHF.

The chain couples TRBV18 to TRBJ1-2; 7 positions agree with TRBD1. This CDR3 region has 13 residues. Unmatched junction bases numbered 4, after V lost 2 bases and J lost 7 bases. In germline, CDR1 is KGHSH, CDR2 LQKENI. DNA of the CDR3: TGTGCCAGCTCACCAGGACAGGAGGGTGGCTACACCTTC. It encodes CASSPGQEGGYTF. Looking up the rest from reference TRBV18 and TRBJ1-2 gives the full variable domain: NAGVMQNPRHLVRRRGQEARLRCSPMKGHSHVYWYRQLPEEGLKFMVYLQKENIIDESGMPKERFSAEFPKEGPSILRIQQVVRGDSAAYFCASSPGQEGGYTFGSGTRLTVV.

This chain connects TRBV6-5 to TRBJ2-4; a possible D gene is TRBD1 (5 bases). The end of the DNA aligns better with TRBJ2-7, so the J call may be wrong. Germline CDR1 reads MNHEY; CDR2 reads SVGAGI. This CDR3 spans 15 amino acids. The CDR3 bases are TGTGCCAGCAGTCAGGGCAGGTGGGTTTCCTACGAGCAGTACTTC. Its translation is CASSQGRWVSYEQYF.

The CDR3 coding sequence is TGCAGTGCTAGAGATCACGAGGAGGTCTCCTACAATGAGCAGTTCTTC. Amino acid sequence: CSARDHEEVSYNEQFF. This sequence joins TRBV20-1 and TRBJ2-1; D is perhaps TRBD2 (5 bases). Germline-derived CDR1 and CDR2 are DFQATT and SNEGSKA (reference sequence). V was trimmed by 0 bases and J by 0 bases, leaving 12 bases between them. The CDR3 covers 16 residues.

This clonotype was observed a handful of times. The genes are TRBV12-3 or TRBV12-4 and TRBJ1-2, with unresolved D. V was cut by 5 bases and J by 3 bases, with 10 bases left in between. The CDR3 length is 13 residues. CDR3 sequence (DNA): TGTGCCAGCAGTCTCACACCGGACTATGGCTACACCTTC. It specifies CASSLTPDYGYTF.

This rearrangement joins TRBV27 to TRBJ1-2, with D perhaps TRBD1 (5 bases). Germline V gene sequence: CDR1 MNHEY, CDR2 SMNVEV (reference sequence). There are 14 residues in the CDR3. V lost 6 bases and J lost 5, with 16 bases in between. Here the CDR3 reads CASRDQSGGYGYTF. The DNA for the CDR3 is TGTGCCAGCAGAGATCAGTCCGGGGGGTATGGCTACACCTTC.

V and J are TRBV7-8 and TRBJ2-7; TRBD1 is a possible D gene (6 bases). The germline V gene encodes CDR1 SGHVS and CDR2 FQNEAQ. The CDR3 has 16 residues. The V end lost 1 base, the J end lost 2 bases, and 15 bases lay between the germline ends. The CDR3 DNA reads as TGTGCCAGCAGCTTAGGAGGTGGCAGGGGACCCTACGAGCAGTACTTC. Amino acids: CASSLGGGRGPYEQYF.

The chain has TRBV25-1 and TRBJ2-6; D unclear. The germline gives CDR1 MGHDK, CDR2 SYGVNS. The CDR3 is 15 residues long. Trimming removed 2 bases from V and 0 bases from J, with 5 bases in between. CDR3 loop: CASSEPASGANVLTF. CDR3 bases: TGTGCCAGCAGTGAACCGGCCTCTGGGGCCAACGTCCTGACTTTC.

V is TRBV6-6 and J is TRBJ2-3, with 7 bases lining up with TRBD2. V lost 2 bases, J lost 12 bases, and 8 bases stayed unmatched. The CDR3 loop spans 13 amino acids. The germline V gene has CDR1 MNHNY and CDR2 SVGAGI (reference sequence). This chain's CDR3 is CASSYGSGAGQYF. The CDR3 DNA sequence: TGTGCCAGCAGTTACGGGAGCGGAGCGGGACAGTATTTT.

The genes are TRBV28 and TRBJ2-7; D possibly corresponds to TRBD2 (7 bases). CDR1 MDHEN and CDR2 SYDVKM come from the germline V gene. This CDR3 region has 16 residues. Trimming left V 8 bases short and J 0 bases short, with 20 bases between. This CDR3 is CASFPLGAGASYEQYF. The CDR3 nucleotides are TGTGCCAGCTTTCCCCTGGGGGCGGGGGCCTCCTACGAGCAGTACTTC.

The chain is built from TRBV6-2 or TRBV6-3 and TRBJ2-1, with a possible D match to TRBD1 (5 bases). Between the trimmed V and J ends, which lost 10 bases and 4 bases, there was a span of 11 bases. The CDR3 contains 12 residues. Germline CDR1 reads MNHEY; CDR2 reads SVGEGT. The CDR3 is CATETEYNEQFF. The CDR3 DNA follows: TGTGCCACCGAGACAGAATACAATGAGCAGTTCTTC.